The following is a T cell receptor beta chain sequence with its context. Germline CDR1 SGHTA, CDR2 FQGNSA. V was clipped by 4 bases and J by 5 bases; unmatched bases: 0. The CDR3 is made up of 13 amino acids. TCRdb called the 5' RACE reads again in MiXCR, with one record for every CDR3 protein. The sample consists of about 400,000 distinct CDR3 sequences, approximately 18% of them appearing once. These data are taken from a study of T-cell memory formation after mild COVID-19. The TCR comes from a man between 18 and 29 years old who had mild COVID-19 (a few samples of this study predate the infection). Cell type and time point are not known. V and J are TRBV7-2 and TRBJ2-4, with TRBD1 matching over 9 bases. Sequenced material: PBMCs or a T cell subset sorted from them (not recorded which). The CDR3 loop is CASSYRGQNIQYF. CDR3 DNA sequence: TGTGCCAGCAGCTACAGGGGGCAAAACATTCAGTACTTC. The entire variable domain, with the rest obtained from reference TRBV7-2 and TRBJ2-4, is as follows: GAGVSQSPSNKVTEKGKDVELRCDPISGHTALYWYRQSLGQGLEFLIYFQGNSAPDKSGLPSDRFSAERTGGSVSTLTIQRTQQEDSAVYLCASSYRGQNIQYFGAGTRLSVL.